Many counts were recorded for the clone carrying this T cell receptor (beta chain). No antigen is known for it. The data are from a study of spatial heterogeneity in lung cancer. Study observations and caveats: Detection of ubiquitous tumor TCRs in blood was higher at resection than follow-up.

One entry per CDR3 protein, called by TCRdb with MiXCR from the 5' RACE reads. The table has 12,000 to 15,000 distinct CDR3 sequences, just under 8% seen once. The time point: sample taken at primary tumor resection. Whole RNA from tumor, nontumor lung or frozen PBMC was sequenced unsorted. Samples came from around 70 TRACERx patients with untreated early-stage lung cancer. The CDR3 spans 14 residues. Germline loops: CDR1 SGHRS, CDR2 YFSETQ. The V end lost 4 bases, the J end lost 3 bases, and 11 bases lay between the germline ends. The specimen comprised PBMCs, sampled at surgery. The gene calls are TRBV5-1 and TRBJ2-4; D perhaps matches TRBD2 (6 bases). The receptor's source is a female donor with early-stage non-small cell lung cancer. The CDR3 loop reads CASSPQGGKNIQYF. The CDR3 bases are TGCGCCAGCAGCCCCCAGGGAGGCAAAAACATTCAGTACTTC.